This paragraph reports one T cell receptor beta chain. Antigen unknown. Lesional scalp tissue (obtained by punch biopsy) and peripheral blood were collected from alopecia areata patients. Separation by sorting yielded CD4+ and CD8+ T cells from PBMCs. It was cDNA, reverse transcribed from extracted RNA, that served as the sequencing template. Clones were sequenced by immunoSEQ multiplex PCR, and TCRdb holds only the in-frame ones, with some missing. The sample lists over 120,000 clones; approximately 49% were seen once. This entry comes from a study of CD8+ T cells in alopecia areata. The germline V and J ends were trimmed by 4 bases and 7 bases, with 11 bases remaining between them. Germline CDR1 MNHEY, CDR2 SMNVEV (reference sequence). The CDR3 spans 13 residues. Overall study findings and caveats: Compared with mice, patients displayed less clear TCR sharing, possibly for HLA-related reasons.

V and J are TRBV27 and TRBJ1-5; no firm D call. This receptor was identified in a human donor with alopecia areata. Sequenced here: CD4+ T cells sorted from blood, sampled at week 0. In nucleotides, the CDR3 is TGTGCCAGCAGTTCGTCGTTGGGGCAGCCCCAGCATTTT. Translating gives CASSSSLGQPQHF.